The 2 T cell receptor beta chains presented below share a single source sample, sequenced in a study of OX40 agonist ivuxolimab in advanced cancers. TCRdb's copy holds only in-frame clones and misses some; the assay was immunoSEQ multiplex PCR. Among about 57,000 clones listed, just under 95% were seen once. The input for sequencing was CD4+ or CD8+ T cells sorted from blood, taken in a trial of the OX40 agonist ivuxolimab. Source of these receptors: an adult with an advanced solid tumor such as melanoma, head and neck, liver or kidney cancer.

The chain carries TRBV19 and TRBJ2-7; TRBD2 might be the D (6 bases). The V gene's germline CDR1 is LNHDA and CDR2 SQIVND (reference sequence). This CDR3 is 13 amino acids long. Trimming removed 7 bases at V and 0 bases at J, with 10 bases between. DNA for the CDR3: TGTGCCAGTAAGGAGGGGCACTCCTACGAGCAGTACTTC. Its protein is CASKEGHSYEQYF.

The chain carries TRBV6-6 and TRBJ1-2, with TRBD1 as a possible D gene (6 bases). Looked up from germline, CDR1 is MNHNY and CDR2 is SVGAGI (reference sequence). Trimming stripped 1 base from V and 6 bases from J, with 12 bases between. The CDR3 contains 14 residues. The CDR3 bases are TGTGCCAGCAGTTACTACAGGGTATCCGATGGCTACACCTTC. As protein: CASSYYRVSDGYTF.